The clone carrying this T cell receptor beta chain appeared many times. This record comes from a study of regulatory T cells in long-lasting Graves disease. Whole-study context: Those Graves' patients who were newly diagnosed had been on antithyroid drugs under 3 months.

Arm-PCR with iRepertoire HTBI primers amplified the CDR3 regions for these TCR beta libraries. TCRdb independently ran MiXCR on the multiplex PCR reads; one entry per CDR3 protein. The sample lists about 350,000 distinct CDR3 sequences, roughly 17% seen once, with just over 20% in the top ten. Time point in this sample: newly diagnosed GD, antithyroid drugs for less than 3 months. After RNA was extracted from PBMCs, the TCR library was made from it. Germline CDR1 and CDR2: SNHLY and FYNNEI. The J segment lost 5 bases and the V segment lost 7 bases, leaving 7 bases of the junction unmatched. The CDR3 has 13 amino acids. The same sample was also studied in work on T cells in Graves' hyperthyroidism and ophthalmopathy. That source notes: Hyperthyroidism was newly diagnosed in patients aged 18 to 65 (duration under 2 months). Most thyroid clonotypes that were expanded above 0.001 also turned up in blood. Separation of ophthalmopathy from stable hyperthyroidism was achieved by a 13 V-J model.

This sequence was found in a woman aged 18-35 years with Graves disease. This chain connects TRBV2 to TRBJ2-5; 7 bases match TRBD2. The sequencing here drew on peripheral blood mononuclear cells (PBMCs), taken at new diagnosis, from a patient treated with antithyroid drugs. CDR3 in amino acids: CASTWEGRETQYF. The CDR3 DNA reads TGTGCCAGCACCTGGGAGGGCCGGGAGACCCAGTACTTC. Full variable domain (rest looked up from reference TRBV2 and TRBJ2-5): EPEVTQTPSHQVTQMGQEVILRCVPISNHLYFYWYRQILGQKVEFLVSFYNNEISEKSEIFDDQFSVERPDGSNFTLKIRSTKLEDSAMYFCASTWEGRETQYFGPGTRLLVL.